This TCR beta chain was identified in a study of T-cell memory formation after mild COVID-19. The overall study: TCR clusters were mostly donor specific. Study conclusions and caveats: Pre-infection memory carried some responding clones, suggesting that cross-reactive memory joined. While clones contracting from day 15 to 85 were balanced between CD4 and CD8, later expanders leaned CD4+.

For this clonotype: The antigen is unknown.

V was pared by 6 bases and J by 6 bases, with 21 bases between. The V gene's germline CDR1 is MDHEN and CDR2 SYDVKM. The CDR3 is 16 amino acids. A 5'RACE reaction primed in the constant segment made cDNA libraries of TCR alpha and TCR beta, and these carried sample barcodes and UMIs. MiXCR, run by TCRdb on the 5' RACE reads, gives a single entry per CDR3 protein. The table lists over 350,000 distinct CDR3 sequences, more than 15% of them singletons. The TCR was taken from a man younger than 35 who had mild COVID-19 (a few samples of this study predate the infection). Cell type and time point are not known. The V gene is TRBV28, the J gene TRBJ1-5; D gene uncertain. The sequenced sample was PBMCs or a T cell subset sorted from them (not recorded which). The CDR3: CASRYRWEMLSQPQHF. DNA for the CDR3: TGTGCCAGCAGATACCGCTGGGAAATGTTGAGTCAGCCCCAGCATTTT. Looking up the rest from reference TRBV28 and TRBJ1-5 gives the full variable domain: DVKVTQSSRYLVKRTGEKVFLECVQDMDHENMFWYRQDPGLGLRLIYFSYDVKMKEKGDIPEGYSVSREKKERFSLILESASTNQTSMYLCASRYRWEMLSQPQHFGDGTRLSIL.